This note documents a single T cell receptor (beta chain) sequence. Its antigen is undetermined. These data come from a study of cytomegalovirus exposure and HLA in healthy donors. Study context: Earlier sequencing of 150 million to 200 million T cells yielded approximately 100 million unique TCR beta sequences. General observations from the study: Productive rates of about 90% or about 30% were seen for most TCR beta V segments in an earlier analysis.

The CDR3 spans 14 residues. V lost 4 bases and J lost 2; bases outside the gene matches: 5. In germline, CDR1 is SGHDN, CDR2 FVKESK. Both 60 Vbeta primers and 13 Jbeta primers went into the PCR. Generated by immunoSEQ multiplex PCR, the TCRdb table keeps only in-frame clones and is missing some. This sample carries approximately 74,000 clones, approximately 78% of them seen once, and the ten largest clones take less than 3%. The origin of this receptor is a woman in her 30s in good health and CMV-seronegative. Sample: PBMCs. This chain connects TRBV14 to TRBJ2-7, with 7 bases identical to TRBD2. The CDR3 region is CASSPLGTTYEQYF. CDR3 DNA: TGTGCCAGCAGCCCCTTAGGGACTACCTACGAGCAGTACTTC.